A single sample gave rise to the 20 T cell receptor beta chains below, sequenced in a study of chemoradiotherapy in HPV16-positive cancers. Assay used: immunoSEQ multiplex PCR; TCRdb lists only in-frame clones, some missing. Of 30,000 or so clones listed, about 91% were seen once; the top ten hold roughly 4.5%. The specimen comprised blood, sampled from a patient who underwent chemoradiotherapy. These receptors all stem from a human donor with HPV-associated anogenital cancer.

This chain uses TRBV7-2 with TRBJ2-2; no firm D call. In germline, CDR1 is SGHTA, CDR2 FQGNSA. The CDR3 is 14 amino acids. The ends were cut back, 1 base at V and 3 bases at J, with 6 bases in the middle. As DNA, the CDR3 is TGTGCCAGCAGCTTAGGACTTGACACCGGGGAGCTGTTTTTT. Translated: CASSLGLDTGELFF.

DNA of the CDR3: TGTGCCAGCAGTTTGTCACGGGGCGCCTACAATGAGCAGTTCTTC. This codes for CASSLSRGAYNEQFF. The chain combines TRBV27 with TRBJ2-1; perhaps D is TRBD1 or TRBD2 (5 bases each). With 3 bases removed from V and 2 bases from J, the gap between germline ends came to 11 bases. The CDR3 is 15 residues long. Germline V CDR1 and CDR2: MNHEY, SMNVEV (reference sequence).

This chain joins TRBV9 and TRBJ2-5, with D perhaps matching TRBD2 (5 bases). V dropped 5 bases and J dropped 3 bases, with 11 bases sitting between them. This CDR3 is 13 amino acids long. Germline CDR1 is SGDLS and CDR2 is YYNGEE. CDR3 sequence (DNA): TGTGCCAGCAGGAGGGCAGGAGAAGAGACCCAGTACTTC. Encoded protein: CASRRAGEETQYF.

The chain has TRBV18 and TRBJ1-2; D ambiguous. V lost 3 bases and J 4 bases, leaving 15 bases between the germline ends. Germline CDR1 reads KGHSH; CDR2 reads LQKENI. The CDR3 has 15 amino acids. The CDR3 reads CASSPDGGSSYGYTF. CDR3 nucleotides: TGTGCCAGCTCACCGGACGGTGGATCCAGCTATGGCTACACCTTC.

This clone appeared a single time. The rearrangement links TRBV2 to TRBJ1-6; the D gene is possibly TRBD1 (5 bases). CDR3 length: 13 residues. Germline V gene sequence: CDR1 SNHLY, CDR2 FYNNEI. V gave up 7 bases and J gave up 7 bases, with 11 bases separating them. The CDR3 loop is CASKGPGNSPLHF. The CDR3 nucleotides read TGTGCCAGCAAGGGGCCGGGGAATTCACCCCTCCACTTT. The full variable domain, completed using reference TRBV2 and TRBJ1-6, is EPEVTQTPSHQVTQMGQEVILRCVPISNHLYFYWYRQILGQKVEFLVSFYNNEISEKSEIFDDQFSVERPDGSNFTLKIRSTKLEDSAMYFCASKGPGNSPLHFGNGTRLTVT.

V and J are TRBV7-9 and TRBJ2-6; tentative D call: TRBD1 (6 bases). V was clipped by 3 bases and J by 2 bases, with 20 bases between them. The CDR3 spans 19 residues. Germline CDR1 reads SEHNR; CDR2 reads FQNEAQ (reference sequence). CDR3 in amino acids: CASSFSPTTGPPGANVLTF. DNA of the CDR3: TGTGCCAGCAGCTTTAGTCCCACGACAGGCCCACCTGGGGCCAACGTCCTGACTTTC.

The chain recombines TRBV2 with TRBJ1-1, with D possibly TRBD1 on 6 matching bases. Deletions cut 5 bases from V and 0 bases from J, with 13 bases between. CDR1 is SNHLY, CDR2 FYNNEI, per germline. This CDR3 contains 15 residues. The CDR3 is CASSTRGQMNTEAFF. The CDR3 DNA reads as TGTGCCAGCAGTACTCGAGGACAGATGAACACTGAAGCTTTCTTT.

The J gene is TRBJ2-3, the V gene TRBV4-1, with 9 bases matching TRBD2. Germline CDR1 MGHRA, CDR2 YSYEKL. The CDR3 length is 16 residues. V was pared by 0 bases and J by 6 bases, with 7 bases of the junction left unmatched. CDR3 in amino acids: CASSQDPAGGFDTQYF. For the CDR3, the DNA is TGCGCCAGCAGCCAAGATCCGGCGGGGGGGTTTGATACGCAGTATTTT.

The rearrangement joins TRBV19 to TRBJ1-1; D not resolved. The germline V gene encodes CDR1 LNHDA and CDR2 SQIVND (reference sequence). The CDR3 spans 14 residues. V was trimmed by 0 bases and J by 7 bases, leaving 12 bases between them. The CDR3 protein is CASSIETGEGEAFF. In nucleotides, the CDR3 is TGTGCCAGTAGTATAGAGACGGGTGAGGGTGAAGCTTTCTTT.

The chain has TRBV28 and TRBJ2-5, with D unresolved. The V gene's germline CDR1 is MDHEN and CDR2 SYDVKM. This CDR3 has 13 residues. Trimming stripped 7 bases from V and 1 base from J, with 10 bases between. CDR3 sequence: CASTRPGQETQYF. CDR3 DNA sequence: TGTGCCAGCACCCGACCGGGCCAAGAGACCCAGTACTTC.

The chain couples TRBV30 to TRBJ1-2; TRBD1 agrees at 8 bases. V dropped 1 base and J dropped 4; count of bases not matched to a gene: 8. The CDR3 sequence is 15 residues long. Germline loops: CDR1 GTSNPN, CDR2 SVGIG (reference sequence). The CDR3 sequence: CAWSDGTGGGYGYTF. CDR3 in DNA: TGTGCCTGGAGTGACGGCACAGGGGGTGGCTATGGCTACACCTTC.

The gene calls are TRBV27 and TRBJ2-7; TRBD1 matches at 9 bases. Germline-derived CDR1 and CDR2 are MNHEY and SMNVEV (reference sequence). The CDR3 is 15 residues long. The V gene end was trimmed by 5 bases and the J gene end by 7 bases; junction bases not matched to a gene: 12. The CDR3 is CASSHGGQGVREQYF. The CDR3 DNA follows: TGTGCCAGCAGTCATGGGGGACAGGGTGTGAGGGAGCAGTACTTC.

A word on this clone: An end of the junction differs from the germline gene, which may be a read error. This chain connects TRBV6-5 to TRBJ1-6; D is perhaps TRBD1 (5 bases). CDR3 size: 15 residues. Germline V gene lookup returns CDR1 MNHEY and CDR2 SVGAGI. The CDR3 region has the DNA TGTGCCAGCAGCGAGACAGACTCCTATAATTCACCCCCCCACTTT. Amino acid sequence: CASSETDSYNSPPHF.

The chain is built from TRBV6-5 and TRBJ2-5; D is undetermined. This CDR3 comprises 11 residues. Trimming cost V 8 bases and J 5 bases, with 9 bases left between them. Germline V gene sequence: CDR1 MNHEY, CDR2 SVGAGI. The CDR3 bases are TGTGCCAGCGCCGTAGGGGAGACCCAGTACTTC. Its translation: CASAVGETQYF.

This clone was recorded only once. The DNA of the CDR3 is TGTGCCAGCTCACCAAGATCGGGACAGGGGGAATGGAACACTGAAGCTTTCTTT. The encoded protein is CASSPRSGQGEWNTEAFF. The rearrangement joins TRBV18 to TRBJ1-1, with 11 bases identical to TRBD1. This CDR3 has 18 amino acids. Losses at the gene ends were 2 bases for V and 1 base for J; bases not matched to a gene: 9. Germline V CDR1 and CDR2: KGHSH, LQKENI.

This sequence joins TRBV4-2 and TRBJ2-5, with D perhaps given as TRBD1 or TRBD2 (6 bases each). This CDR3 region has 15 residues. V was cut by 0 bases and J by 1 base, with 9 bases left in between. Germline V gene sequence: CDR1 LGHNA, CDR2 YNFKEQ. DNA for the CDR3: TGTGCCAGCAGCCAAGATTCGGGGGCCCAAGAGACCCAGTACTTC. It encodes CASSQDSGAQETQYF.

This chain links TRBV9 with TRBJ1-2; D gene unclear. Between the trimmed V and J ends, which lost 0 bases and 0 bases, there was a span of 9 bases. The CDR3 loop spans 15 amino acids. From germline, CDR1 is SGDLS and CDR2 YYNGEE. The CDR3 loop reads CASSVAHAANYGYTF. CDR3 nucleotide sequence: TGTGCCAGCAGCGTAGCGCATGCGGCTAACTATGGCTACACCTTC.

The V gene is TRBV11-2, the J gene TRBJ1-4; D is uncertain. The CDR3 length is 17 residues. Trimming took 1 base from V and 0 from J, leaving 12 bases between them. Looked up from germline, CDR1 is SGHAT and CDR2 is FQNNGV. In DNA form, the CDR3 reads TGTGCCAGCAGCTTAGTTGGGGAATTACCAACTAATGAAAAACTGTTTTTT. It codes for CASSLVGELPTNEKLFF.

This clone was seen once. CDR3: CASSQFWAGPQYF. The CDR3 coding sequence is TGCGCCAGCAGCCAATTTTGGGCGGGGCCCCAGTACTTC. This chain connects TRBV4-1 to TRBJ2-5, with a possible D match to TRBD2 (6 bases). The germline V gene encodes CDR1 MGHRA and CDR2 YSYEKL. CDR3 size: 13 residues. V was pared by 2 bases and J by 9 bases, with 13 bases between.

The CDR3, as DNA: TGTGCCAGCAGCCCCGGCTCTAGTTTCCACCGTGAGCAGTTCTTC. Translated, it gives CASSPGSSFHREQFF. V and J are TRBV11-3 and TRBJ2-1; D is unclear. The CDR3 spans 15 residues. V lost 5 bases, J lost 9 bases, and 20 bases lay in between. The germline gives CDR1 SGHNT, CDR2 YENEEA.